This TCR beta chain was sequenced during a study of PD-L1 blockade in urothelial cancer. Study information: Patients began atezolizumab, 1,200 mg intravenously every 3 weeks, in about 2014. Each participant's history included 0 to 3 prior chemotherapy regimens.

Time point given: peripheral blood 6 weeks after treatment start. PCRs were each spiked with synthetic TCR analog templates. Some clones are missing from TCRdb's copy, which holds only in-frame ones; the method was immunoSEQ multiplex PCR. The table lists about 48,000 clones, approximately 86% of them singletons. The germline CDR1 and CDR2 sequences are SGHNT and YENEEA. The CDR3 spans 12 residues. V lost 5 bases, J lost 7 bases, and 3 bases stayed unmatched. This clone has a single count. This receptor was identified in a man in his 60s with urothelial cancer. The chain has TRBV11-3 and TRBJ2-7; 9 nucleotides align to TRBD1. Here the sequenced sample was PBMCs, taken around atezolizumab (anti-PD-L1) treatment. Here the CDR3 DNA reads TGTGCCAGCAGCCCCGGGACAGGGGAGCAGTACTTC. Its protein is CASSPGTGEQYF.